A few counts support the clone carrying this T cell receptor (beta chain). This sample is part of a study of T cells in Graves' hyperthyroidism and ophthalmopathy. This CDR3 has 15 amino acids. The V gene's germline CDR1 is SNHLY and CDR2 FYNNEI. Between the trimmed V and J ends, which lost 5 bases and 4 bases, there was a span of 17 bases. The source of the PBMCs was approximately 9.5 ml of fresh peripheral blood. Authors of the study amplified TCR beta CDR3 regions from RNA transcripts. The study used the HTBI primer set for a first-round RT-PCR of the TCR CDR3. TCRdb reprocessed the multiplex PCR reads via MiXCR and lists one record per CDR3 protein. The profile shows hundreds of thousands of distinct CDR3 sequences, around a third of them singletons.

This receptor was obtained from a woman in her forties with Graves' hyperthyroidism. The chain combines TRBV2 with TRBJ1-2; D not certain. The sequencing input was blood. The chain's CDR3 is CASSPGGQFSYGYTF. In DNA form, the CDR3 reads TGTGCCAGCAGTCCGGGAGGGCAGTTTAGCTATGGCTACACCTTC.